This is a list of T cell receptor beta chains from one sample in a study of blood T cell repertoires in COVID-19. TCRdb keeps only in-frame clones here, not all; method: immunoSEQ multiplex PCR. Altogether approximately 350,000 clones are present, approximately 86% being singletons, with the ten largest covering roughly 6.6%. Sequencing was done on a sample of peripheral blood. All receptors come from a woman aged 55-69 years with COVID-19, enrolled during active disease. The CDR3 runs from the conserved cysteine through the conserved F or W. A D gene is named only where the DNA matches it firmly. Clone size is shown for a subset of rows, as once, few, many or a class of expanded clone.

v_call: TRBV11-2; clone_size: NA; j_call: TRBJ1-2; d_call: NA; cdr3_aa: CASSSGGGFNYGYTF; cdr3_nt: TGTGCCAGCAGCTCTGGGGGGGGCTTTAACTATGGCTACACCTTC
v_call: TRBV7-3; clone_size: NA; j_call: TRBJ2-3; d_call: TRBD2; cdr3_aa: CASSPTLAGADTQYF; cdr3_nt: TGTGCCAGCAGCCCAACGCTAGCGGGTGCAGATACGCAGTATTTT
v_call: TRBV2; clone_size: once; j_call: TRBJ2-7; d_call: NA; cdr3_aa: CASNPQTDTYEQYF; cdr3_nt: TGTGCCAGCAACCCCCAGACAGACACCTACGAGCAGTACTTC
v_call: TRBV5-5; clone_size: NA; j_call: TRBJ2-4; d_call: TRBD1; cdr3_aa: CASSLAYRGDAKNIQYF; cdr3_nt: TGTGCCAGCAGCTTGGCATACAGGGGAGATGCCAAAAACATTCAGTACTTC
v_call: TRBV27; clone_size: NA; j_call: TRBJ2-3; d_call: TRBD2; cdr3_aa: CASRWEGRYTDTQYF; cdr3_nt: TGTGCCAGCAGGTGGGAGGGGCGGTACACAGATACGCAGTATTTT
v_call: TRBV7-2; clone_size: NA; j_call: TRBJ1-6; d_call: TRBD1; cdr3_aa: CASSITQGVSPLHF; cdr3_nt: TGTGCCAGCAGCATTACCCAGGGGGTTTCACCCCTCCACTTT
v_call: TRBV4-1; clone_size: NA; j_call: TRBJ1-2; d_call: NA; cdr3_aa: CASSQDRFRGWDGYTF; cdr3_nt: TGCGCCAGCAGCCAAGATCGGTTTCGGGGGTGGGATGGCTACACCTTC
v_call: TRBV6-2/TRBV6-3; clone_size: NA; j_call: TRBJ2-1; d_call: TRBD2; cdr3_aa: CASSSGGNEQFF; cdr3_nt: TGTGCCAGCAGTAGCGGGGGGAATGAGCAGTTCTTC
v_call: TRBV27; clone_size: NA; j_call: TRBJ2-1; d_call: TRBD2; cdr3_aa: CASSFWSGGAGNEQFF; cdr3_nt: TGTGCCAGCAGTTTTTGGAGCGGGGGGGCGGGGAATGAGCAGTTCTTC
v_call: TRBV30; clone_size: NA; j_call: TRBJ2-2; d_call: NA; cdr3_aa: CAWIAFRTGELFF; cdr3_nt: TGTGCCTGGATAGCATTTCGCACCGGGGAGCTGTTTTTT
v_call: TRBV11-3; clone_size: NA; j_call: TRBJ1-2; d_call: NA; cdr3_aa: CASSHNGVAGYTF; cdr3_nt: TGTGCCAGCAGCCATAACGGGGTAGCTGGCTACACCTTC
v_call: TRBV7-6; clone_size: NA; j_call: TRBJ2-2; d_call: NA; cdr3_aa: CASSLGVLGAQNTGELFF; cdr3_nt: TGTGCCAGCAGCTTAGGGGTTTTGGGAGCCCAGAACACCGGGGAGCTGTTTTTT
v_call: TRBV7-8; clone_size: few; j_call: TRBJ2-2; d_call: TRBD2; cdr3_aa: CASRGGAGDVGELFF; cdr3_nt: TGTGCCAGCAGGGGAGGAGCGGGGGACGTCGGGGAGCTGTTTTTT
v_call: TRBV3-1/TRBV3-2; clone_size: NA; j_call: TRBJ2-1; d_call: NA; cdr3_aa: CASTSDGAAYNEQFF; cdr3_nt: TGTGCCAGCACCTCCGACGGAGCGGCCTACAATGAGCAGTTCTTC
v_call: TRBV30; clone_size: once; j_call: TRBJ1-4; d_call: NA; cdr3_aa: CAWSLDPGGEKLFF; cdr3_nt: TGTGCCTGGAGCCTTGACCCCGGAGGTGAAAAACTGTTTTTT
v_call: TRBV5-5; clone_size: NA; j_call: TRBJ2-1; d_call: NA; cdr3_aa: CASSLGFGYNEQFF; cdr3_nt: TGTGCCAGCAGCTTGGGATTCGGCTACAATGAGCAGTTCTTC
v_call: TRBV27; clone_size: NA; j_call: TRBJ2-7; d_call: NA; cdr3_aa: CASKEGPEVLYEQYF; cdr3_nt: TGTGCCAGCAAGGAGGGACCAGAGGTTTTATACGAGCAGTACTTC
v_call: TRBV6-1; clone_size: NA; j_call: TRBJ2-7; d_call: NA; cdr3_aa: CASSEWRGSYEQYF; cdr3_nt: TGTGCCAGCAGTGAATGGCGGGGATCCTACGAGCAGTACTTC
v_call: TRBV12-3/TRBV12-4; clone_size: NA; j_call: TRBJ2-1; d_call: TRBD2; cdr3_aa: CASSPLAGEEQFF; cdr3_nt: TGTGCCAGCAGCCCACTAGCGGGGGAGGAGCAGTTCTTC
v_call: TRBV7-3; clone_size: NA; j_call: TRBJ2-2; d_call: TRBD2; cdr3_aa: CASSPTYLAGGPNTGELFF; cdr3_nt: TGTGCCAGCAGCCCGACCTACCTAGCGGGGGGGCCGAACACCGGGGAGCTGTTTTTT
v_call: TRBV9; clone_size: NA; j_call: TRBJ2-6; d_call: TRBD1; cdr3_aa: CASSTPDRAWGANVLTF; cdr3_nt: TGTGCCAGCAGCACACCGGACAGGGCGTGGGGGGCCAACGTCCTGACTTTC
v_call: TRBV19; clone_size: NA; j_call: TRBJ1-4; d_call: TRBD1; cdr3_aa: CASSTGTATNEKLFF; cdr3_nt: TGTGCCAGTAGTACGGGGACAGCAACTAATGAAAAACTGTTTTTT
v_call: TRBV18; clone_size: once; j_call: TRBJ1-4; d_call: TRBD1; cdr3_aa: CASSPPGQGPEKLFF; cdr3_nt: TGTGCCAGCTCACCGCCGGGACAGGGGCCAGAAAAACTGTTTTTT
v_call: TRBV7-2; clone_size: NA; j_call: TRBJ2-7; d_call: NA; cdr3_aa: CASTIQGEQYF; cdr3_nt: TGTGCCAGCACCATCCAGGGTGAGCAGTACTTC
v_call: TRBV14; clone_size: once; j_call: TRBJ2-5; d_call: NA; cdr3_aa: CASSQGLRSLSQETQYF; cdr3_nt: TGTGCCAGCAGCCAAGGTTTACGGAGTTTAAGCCAAGAGACCCAGTACTTC
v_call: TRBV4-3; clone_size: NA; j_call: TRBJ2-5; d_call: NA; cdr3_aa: CASSQVWGGPPPETQYF; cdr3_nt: TGCGCCAGCAGCCAAGTCTGGGGGGGGCCCCCCCCGGAGACCCAGTACTTC
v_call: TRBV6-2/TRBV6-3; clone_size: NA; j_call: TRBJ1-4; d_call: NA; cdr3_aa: CASSLGGANEKLFF; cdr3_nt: TGTGCCAGCAGTTTGGGGGGGGCTAATGAAAAACTGTTTTTT
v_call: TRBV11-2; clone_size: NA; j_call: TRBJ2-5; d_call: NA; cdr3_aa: CASSLRGYQETQYF; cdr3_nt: TGTGCCAGCAGCTTAAGAGGGTACCAAGAGACCCAGTACTTC
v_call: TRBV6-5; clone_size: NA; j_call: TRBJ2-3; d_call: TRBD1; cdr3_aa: CASRSGGSWTDTQYF; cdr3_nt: TGTGCCAGCAGATCAGGGGGCTCTTGGACAGATACGCAGTATTTT
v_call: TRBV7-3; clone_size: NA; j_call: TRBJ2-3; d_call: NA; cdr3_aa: CASSLIAGPGDTQYF; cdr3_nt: TGTGCCAGCAGCTTAATTGCGGGACCGGGGGATACGCAGTATTTT
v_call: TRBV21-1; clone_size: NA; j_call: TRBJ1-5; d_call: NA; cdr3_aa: CASSKITGLSNQPQHF; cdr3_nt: TGTGCCAGCAGTAAAATCACAGGCCTCAGCAATCAGCCCCAGCATTTT
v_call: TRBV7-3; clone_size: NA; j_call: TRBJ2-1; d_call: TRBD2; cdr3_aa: CASSPGGAPEQFF; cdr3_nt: TGTGCCAGCAGCCCGGGGGGGGCCCCTGAGCAGTTCTTC
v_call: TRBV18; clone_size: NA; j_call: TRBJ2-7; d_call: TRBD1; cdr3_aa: CASSPPGQGPYEQYF; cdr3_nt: TGTGCCAGCTCACCACCGGGACAGGGTCCCTACGAGCAGTACTTC
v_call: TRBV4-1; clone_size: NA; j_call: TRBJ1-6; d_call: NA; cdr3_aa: CASSHPMAGRNSPLHF; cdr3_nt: TGCGCCAGCAGCCATCCTATGGCGGGTCGTAATTCACCCCTCCACTTT
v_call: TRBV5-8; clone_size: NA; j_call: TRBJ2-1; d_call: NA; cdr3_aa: CASFGQTYNEQFF; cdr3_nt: TGTGCCAGCTTCGGACAGACTTACAATGAGCAGTTCTTC
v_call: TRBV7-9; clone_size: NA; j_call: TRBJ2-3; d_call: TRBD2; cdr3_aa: CASSIGTSGDTDTQYF; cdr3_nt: TGTGCCAGCAGCATCGGGACTAGCGGGGACACAGATACGCAGTATTTT
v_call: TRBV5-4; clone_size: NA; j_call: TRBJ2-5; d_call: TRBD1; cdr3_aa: CASRGQGSGETQYF; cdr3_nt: TGTGCCAGCAGGGGACAGGGGAGTGGGGAGACCCAGTACTTC
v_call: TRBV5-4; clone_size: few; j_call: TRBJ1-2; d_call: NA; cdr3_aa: CASSLVPGSNYGYTF; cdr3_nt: TGTGCCAGCAGCTTGGTGCCCGGGTCTAACTATGGCTACACCTTC
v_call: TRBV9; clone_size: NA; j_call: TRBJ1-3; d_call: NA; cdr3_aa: CASSPEQGHTIYF; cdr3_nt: TGTGCCAGCAGCCCCGAACAGGGCCACACCATATATTTT
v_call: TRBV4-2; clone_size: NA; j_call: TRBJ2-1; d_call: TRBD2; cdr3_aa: CASSPWTGTSGMYNEQFF; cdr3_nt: TGTGCCAGCAGCCCTTGGACCGGGACTAGCGGGATGTACAATGAGCAGTTCTTC
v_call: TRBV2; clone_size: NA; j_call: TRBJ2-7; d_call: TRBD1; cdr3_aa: CASSEEQGYYEQYF; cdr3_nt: TGTGCCAGCAGTGAGGAACAGGGGTACTACGAGCAGTACTTC
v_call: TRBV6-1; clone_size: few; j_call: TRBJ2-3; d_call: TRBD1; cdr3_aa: CASSDDRGYGTDTQYF; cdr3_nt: TGTGCCAGCAGTGATGACAGGGGCTATGGGACAGATACGCAGTATTTT
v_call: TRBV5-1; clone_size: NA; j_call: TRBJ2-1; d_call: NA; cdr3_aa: CASSLVDQIADEQFF; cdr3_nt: TGCGCCAGCAGCTTGGTCGATCAGATAGCCGATGAGCAGTTCTTC
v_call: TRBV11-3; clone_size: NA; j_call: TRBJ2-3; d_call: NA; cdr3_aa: CASSPRRGVRADTQYF; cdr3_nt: TGTGCCAGCAGCCCTCGCAGGGGAGTTCGTGCAGATACGCAGTATTTT
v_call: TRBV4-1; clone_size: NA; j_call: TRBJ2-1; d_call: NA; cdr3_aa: CASSHIGTAINEQFF; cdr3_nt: TGCGCCAGCAGCCACATCGGGACTGCGATCAATGAGCAGTTCTTC
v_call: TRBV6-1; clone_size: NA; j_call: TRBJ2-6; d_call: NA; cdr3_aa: CASSEVGWVTDFSGANVLTF; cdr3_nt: TGTGCCAGCAGTGAAGTAGGTTGGGTTACAGATTTCAGTGGGGCCAACGTCCTGACTTTC
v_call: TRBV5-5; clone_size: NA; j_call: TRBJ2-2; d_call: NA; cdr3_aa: CASSRHRVTGELFF; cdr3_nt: TGTGCCAGCAGCCGTCACAGGGTCACCGGGGAGCTGTTTTTT
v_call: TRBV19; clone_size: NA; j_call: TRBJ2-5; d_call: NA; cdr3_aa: CASSPLAYQETQYF; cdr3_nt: TGTGCCAGTAGTCCCCTAGCGTATCAAGAGACCCAGTACTTC
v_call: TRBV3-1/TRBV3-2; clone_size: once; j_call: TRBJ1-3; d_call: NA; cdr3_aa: CASKSTSGNTIYF; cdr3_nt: TGTGCCAGCAAGAGCACCTCTGGAAACACCATATATTTT
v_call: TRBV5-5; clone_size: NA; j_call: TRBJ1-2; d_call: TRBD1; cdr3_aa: CASSWGGTDSLYGYTF; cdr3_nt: TGTGCCAGCAGCTGGGGTGGGACAGACTCACTCTATGGCTACACCTTC
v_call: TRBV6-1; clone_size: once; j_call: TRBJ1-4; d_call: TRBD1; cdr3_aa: CASSDLPTGIVGTTNEKLFF; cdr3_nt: TGTGCCAGCAGTGACTTACCGACAGGGATCGTTGGCACAACTAATGAAAAACTGTTTTTT
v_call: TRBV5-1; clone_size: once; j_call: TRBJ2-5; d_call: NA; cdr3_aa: CASSLAGTDETQYF; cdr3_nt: TGCGCCAGCAGCTTGGCCGGGACTGACGAGACCCAGTACTTC
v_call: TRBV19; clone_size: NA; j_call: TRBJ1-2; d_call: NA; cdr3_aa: CATNGGYTF; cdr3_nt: TGTGCCACCAACGGTGGCTACACCTTC
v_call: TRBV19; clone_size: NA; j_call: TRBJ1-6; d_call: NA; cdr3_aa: CASSIGSSYNSPLHF; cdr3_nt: TGTGCCAGTAGTATCGGGAGCTCCTATAATTCACCCCTCCACTTT
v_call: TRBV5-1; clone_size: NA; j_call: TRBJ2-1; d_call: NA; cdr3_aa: CASSLRDREQFF; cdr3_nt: TGCGCCAGCAGCCTCAGGGATCGTGAGCAGTTCTTC
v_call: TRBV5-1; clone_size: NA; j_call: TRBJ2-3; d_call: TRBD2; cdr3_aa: CASSSPMRGGTDTQYF; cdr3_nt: TGCGCCAGCAGCTCCCCCATGCGGGGGGGCACAGATACGCAGTATTTT
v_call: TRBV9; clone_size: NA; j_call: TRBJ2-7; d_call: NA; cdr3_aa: CASSVGNSYEQYF; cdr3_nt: TGTGCCAGCAGCGTAGGCAACAGCTACGAGCAGTACTTC
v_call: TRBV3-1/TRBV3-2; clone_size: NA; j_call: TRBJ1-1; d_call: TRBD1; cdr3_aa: CASSQGQTGYLWAFF; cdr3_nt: TGTGCCAGCAGCCAAGGTCAGACAGGGTACCTTTGGGCTTTCTTT